This T cell receptor (beta chain) was profiled in a study of long-term antiretroviral therapy in people with HIV. The study, taken as a whole, reports: Nothing was known about ART adherence, viral resistance or changes in therapy. The repertoire was dominated at all time points by clones expanded before ART.

Two or more post-ART PBMC samples, plus at least one pre-ART sample, were available for each donor. Ahead of DNA extraction, samples held roughly 0.85-11 million cryopreserved PBMC each. Survey-level immunoSEQ v3.0 assays were run. Measured with immunoSEQ multiplex PCR; TCRdb has only the in-frame clones, and not every one. The table has 26,000 or so clones, roughly 90% seen once. The V end lost 4 bases, the J end lost 2 bases, and 13 bases lay between the germline ends. In germline, CDR1 is SGDLS, CDR2 YYNGEE. The CDR3 contains 14 residues. For this clone: Antigen specificity is unknown.

The rearrangement links TRBV9 to TRBJ2-7; D possibly uses TRBD1 or TRBD2 (5 bases each). The source was unsorted PBMCs, collected 0.5 years after starting antiretroviral therapy. The sequence derives from a young woman with HIV. In nucleotides, the CDR3 is TGTGCCAGCAGCCCCGGGACCCCAGCCTACGAGCAGTACTTC. It specifies CASSPGTPAYEQYF.